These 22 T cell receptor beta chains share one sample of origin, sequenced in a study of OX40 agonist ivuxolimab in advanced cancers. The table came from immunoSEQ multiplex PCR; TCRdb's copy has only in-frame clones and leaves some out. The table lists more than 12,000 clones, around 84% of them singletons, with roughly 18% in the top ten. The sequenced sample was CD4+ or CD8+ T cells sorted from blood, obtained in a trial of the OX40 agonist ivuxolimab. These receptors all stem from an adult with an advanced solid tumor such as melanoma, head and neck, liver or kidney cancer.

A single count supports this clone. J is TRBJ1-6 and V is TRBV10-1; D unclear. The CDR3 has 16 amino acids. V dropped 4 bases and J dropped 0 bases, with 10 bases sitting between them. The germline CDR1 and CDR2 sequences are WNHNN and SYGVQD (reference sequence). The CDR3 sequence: CASSVWQSSYNSPLHF. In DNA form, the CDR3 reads TGCGCCAGCAGTGTTTGGCAGAGCTCCTATAATTCACCCCTCCACTTT.

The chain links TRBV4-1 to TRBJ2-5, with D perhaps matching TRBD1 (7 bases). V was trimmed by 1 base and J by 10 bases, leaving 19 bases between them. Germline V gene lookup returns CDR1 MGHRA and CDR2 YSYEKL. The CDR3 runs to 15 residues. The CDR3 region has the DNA TGCGCCAGCAGCCAAGGCGGGACAGCCACCGGTTACCAGTACTTC. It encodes CASSQGGTATGYQYF.

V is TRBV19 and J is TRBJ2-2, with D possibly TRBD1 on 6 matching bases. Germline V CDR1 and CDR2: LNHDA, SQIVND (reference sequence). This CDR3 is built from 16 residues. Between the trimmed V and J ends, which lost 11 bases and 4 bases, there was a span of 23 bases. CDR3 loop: CAVRGDSYPGTGELFF. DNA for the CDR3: TGTGCCGTCAGGGGAGACTCGTATCCGGGCACCGGGGAGCTGTTTTTT.

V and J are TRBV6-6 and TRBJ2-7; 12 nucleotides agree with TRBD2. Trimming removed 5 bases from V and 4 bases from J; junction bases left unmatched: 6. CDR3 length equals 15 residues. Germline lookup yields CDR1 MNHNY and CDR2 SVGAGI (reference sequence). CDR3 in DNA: TGTGCCAGCAGTCAAGGACTAGCGGGAATTTACGAGCAGTACTTC. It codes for CASSQGLAGIYEQYF.

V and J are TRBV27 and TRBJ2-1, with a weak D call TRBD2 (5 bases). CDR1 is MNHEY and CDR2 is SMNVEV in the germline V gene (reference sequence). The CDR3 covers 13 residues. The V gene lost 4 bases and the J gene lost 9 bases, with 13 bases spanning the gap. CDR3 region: CASSSPGEREQFF. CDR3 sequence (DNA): TGTGCCAGCAGTTCCCCTGGGGAGCGTGAGCAGTTCTTC.

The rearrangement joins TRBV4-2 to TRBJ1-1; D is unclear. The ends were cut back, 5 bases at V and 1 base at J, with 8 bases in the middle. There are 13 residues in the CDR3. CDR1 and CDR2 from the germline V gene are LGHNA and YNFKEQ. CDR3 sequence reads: CASSLFRNTEAFF. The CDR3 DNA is TGTGCCAGCAGCTTGTTCAGGAACACTGAAGCTTTCTTT.

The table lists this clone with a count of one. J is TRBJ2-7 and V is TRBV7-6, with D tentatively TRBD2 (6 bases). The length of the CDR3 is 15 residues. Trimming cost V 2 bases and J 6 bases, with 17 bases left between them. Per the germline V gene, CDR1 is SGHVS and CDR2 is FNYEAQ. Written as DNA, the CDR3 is TGTGCCAGCAGCTTATACCTCGGCGGAGGGCTCGAGCAGTACTTC. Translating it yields CASSLYLGGGLEQYF.

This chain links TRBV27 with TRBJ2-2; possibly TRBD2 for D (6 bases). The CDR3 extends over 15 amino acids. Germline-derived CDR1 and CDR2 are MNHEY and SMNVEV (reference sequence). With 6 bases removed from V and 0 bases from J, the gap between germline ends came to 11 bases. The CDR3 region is CASRSGLTNTGELFF. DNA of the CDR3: TGTGCCAGCAGATCGGGACTCACGAACACCGGGGAGCTGTTTTTT.

This CDR3 reads CASSLAPSGRFSEQFF. DNA for the CDR3: TGTGCCAGCAGCTTAGCGCCTAGCGGGAGATTCAGTGAGCAGTTCTTC. This chain connects TRBV7-8 to TRBJ2-1, with TRBD2 matching over 10 bases. This CDR3 spans 16 amino acids. Looked up from germline, CDR1 is SGHVS and CDR2 is FQNEAQ. The V and J ends lost 0 bases and 9 bases, in that order; junction bases with no gene match: 8.

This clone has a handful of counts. CDR3 bases: TGCGCCAGCAGAACCGGGACAGCGTATAATTCACCCCTCCACTTT. Its protein product is CASRTGTAYNSPLHF. V is TRBV5-1 and J is TRBJ1-6; 7 bases are shared with TRBD1. Germline CDR1 is SGHRS and CDR2 is YFSETQ. V lost 5 bases, J lost 4 bases, and 6 bases stayed unmatched. This CDR3 is 15 amino acids long.

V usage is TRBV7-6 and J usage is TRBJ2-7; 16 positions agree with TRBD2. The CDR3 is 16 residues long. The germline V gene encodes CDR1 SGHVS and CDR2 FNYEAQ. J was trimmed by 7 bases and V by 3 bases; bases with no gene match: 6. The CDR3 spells CASSFGTSGRAREQYF. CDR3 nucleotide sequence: TGTGCCAGCAGCTTTGGGACTAGCGGGAGGGCCAGGGAGCAGTACTTC.

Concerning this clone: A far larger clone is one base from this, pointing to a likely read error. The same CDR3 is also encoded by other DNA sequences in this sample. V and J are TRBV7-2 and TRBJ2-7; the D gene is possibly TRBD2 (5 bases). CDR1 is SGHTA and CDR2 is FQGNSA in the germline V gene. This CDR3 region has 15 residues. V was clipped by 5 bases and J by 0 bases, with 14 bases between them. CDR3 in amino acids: CASSQQRTGSYEQYF. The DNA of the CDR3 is TGTGCCAGCAGCCAACAAAGGACTGGCTCCTACGAGCAGTACTTC.

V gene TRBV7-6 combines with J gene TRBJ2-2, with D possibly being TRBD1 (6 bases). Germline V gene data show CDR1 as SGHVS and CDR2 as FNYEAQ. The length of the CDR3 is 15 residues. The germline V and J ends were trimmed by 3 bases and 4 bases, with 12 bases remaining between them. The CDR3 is CASSFPGAGTGELFF. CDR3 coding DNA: TGTGCCAGCAGCTTTCCAGGGGCGGGCACCGGGGAGCTGTTTTTT.

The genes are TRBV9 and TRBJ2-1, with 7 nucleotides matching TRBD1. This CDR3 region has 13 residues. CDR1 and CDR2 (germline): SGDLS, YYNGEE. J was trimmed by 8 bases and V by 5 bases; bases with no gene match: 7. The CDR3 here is CASSQDRDHEQFF. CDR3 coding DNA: TGTGCCAGCAGTCAAGACAGGGACCATGAGCAGTTCTTC.

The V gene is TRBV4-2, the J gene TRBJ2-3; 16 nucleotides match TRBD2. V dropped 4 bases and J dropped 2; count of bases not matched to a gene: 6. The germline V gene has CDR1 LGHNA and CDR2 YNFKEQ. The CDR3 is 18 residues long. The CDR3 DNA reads TGTGCCAGCAGCCCCGGGACTAGCGGGAGGGAGTTCACAGATACGCAGTATTTT. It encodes CASSPGTSGREFTDTQYF.

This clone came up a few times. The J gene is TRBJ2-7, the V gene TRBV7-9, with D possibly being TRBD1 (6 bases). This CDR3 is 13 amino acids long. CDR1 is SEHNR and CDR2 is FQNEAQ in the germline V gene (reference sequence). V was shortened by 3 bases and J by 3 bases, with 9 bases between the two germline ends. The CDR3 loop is CASSFRDIYEQYF. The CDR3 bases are TGTGCCAGCAGCTTCAGGGACATCTACGAGCAGTACTTC.

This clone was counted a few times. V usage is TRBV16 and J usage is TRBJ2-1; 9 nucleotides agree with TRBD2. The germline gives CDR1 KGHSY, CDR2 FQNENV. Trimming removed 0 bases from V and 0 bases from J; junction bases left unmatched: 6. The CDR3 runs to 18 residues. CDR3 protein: CASSQSSLAGSSYNEQFF. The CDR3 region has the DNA TGTGCCAGCAGCCAATCCTCCCTAGCGGGGAGCTCCTACAATGAGCAGTTCTTC.

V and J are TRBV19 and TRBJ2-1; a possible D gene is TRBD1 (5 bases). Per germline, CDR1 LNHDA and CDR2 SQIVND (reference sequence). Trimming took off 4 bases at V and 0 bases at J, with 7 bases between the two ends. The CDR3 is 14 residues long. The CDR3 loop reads CASSTDSSYNEQFF. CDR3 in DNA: TGTGCCAGTAGTACCGACAGCTCCTACAATGAGCAGTTCTTC.

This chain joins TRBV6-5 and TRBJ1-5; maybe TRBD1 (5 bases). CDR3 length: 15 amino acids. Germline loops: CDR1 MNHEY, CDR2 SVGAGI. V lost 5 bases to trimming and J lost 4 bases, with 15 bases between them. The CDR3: CASSQTAAGNQPQHF. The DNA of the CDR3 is TGTGCCAGCAGTCAGACAGCGGCAGGGAATCAGCCCCAGCATTTT.

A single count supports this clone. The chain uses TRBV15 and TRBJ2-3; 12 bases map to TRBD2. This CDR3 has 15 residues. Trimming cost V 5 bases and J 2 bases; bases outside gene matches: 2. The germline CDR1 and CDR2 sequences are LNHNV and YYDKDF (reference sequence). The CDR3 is CATSGLAGFTDTQYF. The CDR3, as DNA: TGTGCCACCAGCGGACTAGCGGGGTTCACAGATACGCAGTATTTT.

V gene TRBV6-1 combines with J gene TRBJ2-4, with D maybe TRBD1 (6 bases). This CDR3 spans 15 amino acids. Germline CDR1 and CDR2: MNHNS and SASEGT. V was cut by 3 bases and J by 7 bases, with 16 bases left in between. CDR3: CASSEMAGATNIQYF. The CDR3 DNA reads TGTGCCAGCAGTGAGATGGCAGGGGCGACGAACATTCAGTACTTC.

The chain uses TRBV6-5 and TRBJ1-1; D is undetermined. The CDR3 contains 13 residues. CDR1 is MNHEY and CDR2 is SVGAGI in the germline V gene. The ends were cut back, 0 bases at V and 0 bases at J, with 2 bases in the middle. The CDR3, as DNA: TGTGCCAGCAGTTACTCACTGAACACTGAAGCTTTCTTT. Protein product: CASSYSLNTEAFF.